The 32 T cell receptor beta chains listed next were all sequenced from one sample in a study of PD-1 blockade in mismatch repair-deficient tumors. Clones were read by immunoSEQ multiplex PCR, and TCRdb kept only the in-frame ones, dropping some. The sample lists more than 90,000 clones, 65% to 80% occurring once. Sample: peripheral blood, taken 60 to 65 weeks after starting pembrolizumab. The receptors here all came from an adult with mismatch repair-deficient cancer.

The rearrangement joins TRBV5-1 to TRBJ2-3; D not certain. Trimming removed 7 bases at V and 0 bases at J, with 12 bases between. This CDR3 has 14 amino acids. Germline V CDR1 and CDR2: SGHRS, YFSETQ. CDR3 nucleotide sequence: TGCGCCAGCGGCCTGCAGTCTAGCACAGATACGCAGTATTTT. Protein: CASGLQSSTDTQYF.

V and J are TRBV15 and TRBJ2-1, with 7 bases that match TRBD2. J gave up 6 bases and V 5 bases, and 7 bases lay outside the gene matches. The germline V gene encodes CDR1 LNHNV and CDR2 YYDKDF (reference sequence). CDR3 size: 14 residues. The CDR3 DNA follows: TGTGCCACCAGCCCTCGGGGGGTCTTCAATGAGCAGTTCTTC. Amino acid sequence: CATSPRGVFNEQFF.

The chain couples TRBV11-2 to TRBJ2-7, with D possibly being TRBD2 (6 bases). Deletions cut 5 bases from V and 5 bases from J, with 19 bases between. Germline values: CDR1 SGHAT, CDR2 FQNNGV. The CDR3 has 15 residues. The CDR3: CASSVSGTERHEQYF. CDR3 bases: TGTGCCAGCAGCGTATCCGGGACTGAGCGGCACGAGCAGTACTTC.

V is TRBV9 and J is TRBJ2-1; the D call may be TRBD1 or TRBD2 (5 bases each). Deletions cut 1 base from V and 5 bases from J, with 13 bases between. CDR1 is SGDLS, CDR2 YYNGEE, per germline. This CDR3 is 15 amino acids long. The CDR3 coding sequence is TGTGCCAGCAGCGTAAGGGACGTGGAACACAATGAGCAGTTCTTC. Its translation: CASSVRDVEHNEQFF.

CDR3: CASRTNRETSGEQFF. CDR3 nucleotides: TGTGCCAGCAGGACCAACAGGGAGACTAGCGGGGAGCAGTTCTTC. The V gene is TRBV6-5, the J gene TRBJ2-1; 10 nucleotides line up with TRBD2. After removal of 6 bases from V and 10 bases from J, the junction contained 12 bases not matched to a gene. This CDR3 has 15 residues. Germline-derived CDR1 and CDR2 are MNHEY and SVGAGI.

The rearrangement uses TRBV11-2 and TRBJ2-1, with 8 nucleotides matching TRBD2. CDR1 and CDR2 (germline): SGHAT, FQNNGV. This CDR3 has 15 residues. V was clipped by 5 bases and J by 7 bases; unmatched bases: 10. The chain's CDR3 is CASSTTNGRVNEQFF. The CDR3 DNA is TGTGCCAGCAGCACCACTAACGGGAGGGTTAATGAGCAGTTCTTC.

CDR3 nucleotide sequence: TGTGCCTGGAGCCGACAGGGCCTCCTCAGTGGCTACACCTTC. Residues: CAWSRQGLLSGYTF. The rearrangement uses TRBV30 and TRBJ1-2; 7 bases agree with TRBD1. Germline V gene sequence: CDR1 GTSNPN, CDR2 SVGIG (reference sequence). The CDR3 is 14 residues long. V was clipped by 3 bases and J by 7 bases; unmatched bases: 11.

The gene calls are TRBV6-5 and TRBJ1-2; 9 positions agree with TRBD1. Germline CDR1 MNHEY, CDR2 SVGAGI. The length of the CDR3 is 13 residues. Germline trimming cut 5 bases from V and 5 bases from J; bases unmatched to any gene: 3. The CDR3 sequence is CASSEQGAYGYTF. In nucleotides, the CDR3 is TGTGCCAGCAGTGAACAGGGGGCTTATGGCTACACCTTC.

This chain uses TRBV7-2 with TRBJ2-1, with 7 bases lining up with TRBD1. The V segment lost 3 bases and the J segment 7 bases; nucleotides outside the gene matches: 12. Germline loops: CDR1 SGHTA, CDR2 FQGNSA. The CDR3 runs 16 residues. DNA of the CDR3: TGTGCCAGCAGCTTTACAGGGGTCCCGCCGGGTAATGAGCAGTTCTTC. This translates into CASSFTGVPPGNEQFF.

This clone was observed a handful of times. CDR3 sequence: CASSLYGLAHGYTF. Here the CDR3 DNA reads TGTGCCAGCAGCTTGTATGGGTTAGCGCATGGCTACACCTTC. V gene TRBV5-4 combines with J gene TRBJ1-2; D is uncertain. V was cut by 1 base and J by 6 bases, with 13 bases left in between. The germline CDR1 and CDR2 sequences are SGHNT and YYREEE (reference sequence). The CDR3 contains 14 residues.

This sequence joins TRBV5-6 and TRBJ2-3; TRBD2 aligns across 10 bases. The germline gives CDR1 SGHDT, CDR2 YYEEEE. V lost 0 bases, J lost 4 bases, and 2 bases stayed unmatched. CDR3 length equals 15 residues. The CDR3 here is CASSLVLAGADTQYF. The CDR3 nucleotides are TGTGCCAGCAGCTTGGTTCTAGCGGGAGCAGATACGCAGTATTTT.

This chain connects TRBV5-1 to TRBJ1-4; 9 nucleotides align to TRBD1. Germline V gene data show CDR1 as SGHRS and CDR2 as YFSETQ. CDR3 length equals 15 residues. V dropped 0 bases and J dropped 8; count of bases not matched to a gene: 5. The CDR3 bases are TGCGCCAGCAGCTTGGGGGACAGGGCGGGAGAAAAACTGTTTTTT. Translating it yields CASSLGDRAGEKLFF.

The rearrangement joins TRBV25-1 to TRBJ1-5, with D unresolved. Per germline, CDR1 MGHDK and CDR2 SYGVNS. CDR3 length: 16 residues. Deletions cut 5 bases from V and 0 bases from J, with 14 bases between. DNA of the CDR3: TGTGCCAGCAGTTTGGGTAGGGCGGGTAGCAATCAGCCCCAGCATTTT. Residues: CASSLGRAGSNQPQHF.

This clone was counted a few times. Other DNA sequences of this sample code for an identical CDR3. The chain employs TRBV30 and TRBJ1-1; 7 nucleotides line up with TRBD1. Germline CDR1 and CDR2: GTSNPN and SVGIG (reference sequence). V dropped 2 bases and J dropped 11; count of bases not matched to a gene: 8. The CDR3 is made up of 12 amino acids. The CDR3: CAWSKAGGRAFF. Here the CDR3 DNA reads TGTGCCTGGAGTAAGGCAGGGGGTAGGGCTTTCTTT.

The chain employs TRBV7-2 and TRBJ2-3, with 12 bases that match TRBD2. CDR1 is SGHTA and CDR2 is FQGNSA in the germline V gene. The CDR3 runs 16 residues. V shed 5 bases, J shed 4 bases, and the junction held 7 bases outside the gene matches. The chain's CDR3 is CASSLRLAGVSDTQYF. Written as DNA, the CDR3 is TGTGCCAGCAGCCTGAGACTAGCGGGAGTTTCAGATACGCAGTATTTT.

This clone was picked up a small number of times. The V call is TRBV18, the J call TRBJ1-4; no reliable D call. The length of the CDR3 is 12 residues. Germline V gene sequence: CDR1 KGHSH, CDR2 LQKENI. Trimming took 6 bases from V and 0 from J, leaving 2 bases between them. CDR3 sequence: CASSSTNEKLFF. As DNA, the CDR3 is TGTGCCAGCTCGTCAACTAATGAAAAACTGTTTTTT.

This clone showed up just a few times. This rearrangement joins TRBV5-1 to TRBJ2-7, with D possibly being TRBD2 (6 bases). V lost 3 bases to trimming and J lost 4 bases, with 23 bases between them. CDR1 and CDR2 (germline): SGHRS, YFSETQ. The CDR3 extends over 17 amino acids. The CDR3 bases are TGCGCCAGCAGCTGGCGGGATGAGAGGGCCATAAGATACGAGCAGTACTTC. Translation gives CASSWRDERAIRYEQYF.

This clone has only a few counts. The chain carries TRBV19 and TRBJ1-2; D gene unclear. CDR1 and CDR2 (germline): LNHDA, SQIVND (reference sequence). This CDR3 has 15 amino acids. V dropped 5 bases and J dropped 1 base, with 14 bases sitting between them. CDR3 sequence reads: CASSLGSGDNYGYTF. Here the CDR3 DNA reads TGTGCCAGTAGTCTCGGATCGGGCGATAACTATGGCTACACCTTC.

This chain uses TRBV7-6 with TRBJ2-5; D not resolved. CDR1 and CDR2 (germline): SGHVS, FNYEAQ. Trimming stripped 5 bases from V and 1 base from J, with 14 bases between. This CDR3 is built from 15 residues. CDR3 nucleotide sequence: TGTGCCAGCAGCCCCGGTTGGCCGCTCCAAGAGACCCAGTACTTC. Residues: CASSPGWPLQETQYF. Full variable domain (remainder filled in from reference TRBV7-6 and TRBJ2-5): GAGVSQSPRYKVTKRGQDVALRCDPISGHVSLYWYRQALGQGPEFLTYFNYEAQQDKSGLPNDRFSAERPEGSISTLTIQRTEQRDSAMYRCASSPGWPLQETQYFGPGTRLLVL.

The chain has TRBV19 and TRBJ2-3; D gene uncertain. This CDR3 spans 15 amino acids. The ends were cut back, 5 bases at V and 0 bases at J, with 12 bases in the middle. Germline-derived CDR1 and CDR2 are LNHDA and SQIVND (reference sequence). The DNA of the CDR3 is TGTGCCAGTAGTTACAGTAGTACGAGCACAGATACGCAGTATTTT. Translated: CASSYSSTSTDTQYF.

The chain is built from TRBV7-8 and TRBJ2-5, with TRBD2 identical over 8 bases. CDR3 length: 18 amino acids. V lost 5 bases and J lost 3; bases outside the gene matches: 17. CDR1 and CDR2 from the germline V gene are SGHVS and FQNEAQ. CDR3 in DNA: TGTGCCAGCAGCATTACACTATTAAGCGGGAGTGAGGAAGAGACCCAGTACTTC. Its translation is CASSITLLSGSEEETQYF.

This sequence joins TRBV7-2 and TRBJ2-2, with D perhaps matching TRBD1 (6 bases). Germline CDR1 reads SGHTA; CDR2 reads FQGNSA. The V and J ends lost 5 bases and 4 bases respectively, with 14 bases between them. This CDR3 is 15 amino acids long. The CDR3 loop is CASSPQGLRTGELFF. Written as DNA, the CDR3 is TGTGCCAGCAGCCCCCAGGGGCTTCGCACCGGGGAGCTGTTTTTT.

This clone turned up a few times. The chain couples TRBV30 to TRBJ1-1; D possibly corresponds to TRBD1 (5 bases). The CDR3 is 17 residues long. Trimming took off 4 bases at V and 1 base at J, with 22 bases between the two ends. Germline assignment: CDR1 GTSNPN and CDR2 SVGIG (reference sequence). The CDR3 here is CAWTLTGGPLANTEAFF. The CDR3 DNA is TGTGCCTGGACTTTAACAGGAGGTCCCCTTGCGAACACTGAAGCTTTCTTT.

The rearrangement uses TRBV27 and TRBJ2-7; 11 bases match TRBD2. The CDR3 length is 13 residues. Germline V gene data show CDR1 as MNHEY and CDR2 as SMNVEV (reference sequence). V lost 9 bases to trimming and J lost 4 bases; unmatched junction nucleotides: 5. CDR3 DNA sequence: TGTGCCAGTAAACTAGCGGGAGCTTACGAGCAGTACTTC. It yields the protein CASKLAGAYEQYF.

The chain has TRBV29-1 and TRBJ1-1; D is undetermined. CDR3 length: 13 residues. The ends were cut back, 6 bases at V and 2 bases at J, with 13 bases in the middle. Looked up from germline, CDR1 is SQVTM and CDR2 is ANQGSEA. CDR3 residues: CSVRLTYNTEAFF. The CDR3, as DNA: TGCAGCGTCAGATTGACATATAACACTGAAGCTTTCTTT.

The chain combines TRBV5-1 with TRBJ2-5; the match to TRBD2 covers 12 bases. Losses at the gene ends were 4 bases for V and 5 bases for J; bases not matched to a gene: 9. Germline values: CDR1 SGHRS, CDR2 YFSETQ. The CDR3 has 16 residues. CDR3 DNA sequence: TGCGCCAGCAGCAACCTAGCGGGAGGGCCCTCTGAGACCCAGTACTTC. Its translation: CASSNLAGGPSETQYF.

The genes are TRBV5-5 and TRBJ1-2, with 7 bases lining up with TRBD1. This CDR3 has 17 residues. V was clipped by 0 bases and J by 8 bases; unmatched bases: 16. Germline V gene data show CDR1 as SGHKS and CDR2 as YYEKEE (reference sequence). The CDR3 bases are TGTGCCAGCAGCTTGGGCCTAACGGCAACAGGGGAATGGGGCTACACCTTC. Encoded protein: CASSLGLTATGEWGYTF.

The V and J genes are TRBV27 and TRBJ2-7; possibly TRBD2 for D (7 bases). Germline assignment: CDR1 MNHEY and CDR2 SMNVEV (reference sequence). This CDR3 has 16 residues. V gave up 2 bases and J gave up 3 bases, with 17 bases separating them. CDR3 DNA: TGTGCCAGCAGTTTAGGGGAGGGGGAGGGCCGCTACGAGCAGTACTTC. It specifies CASSLGEGEGRYEQYF.

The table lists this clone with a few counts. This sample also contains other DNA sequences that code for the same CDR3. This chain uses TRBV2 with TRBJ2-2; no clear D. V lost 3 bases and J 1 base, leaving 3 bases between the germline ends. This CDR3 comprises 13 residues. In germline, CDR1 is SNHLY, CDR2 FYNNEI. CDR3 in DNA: TGTGCCAGCAGTGACAAGAACACCGGGGAGCTGTTTTTT. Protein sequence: CASSDKNTGELFF. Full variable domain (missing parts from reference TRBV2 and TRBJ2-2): EPEVTQTPSHQVTQMGQEVILRCVPISNHLYFYWYRQILGQKVEFLVSFYNNEISEKSEIFDDQFSVERPDGSNFTLKIRSTKLEDSAMYFCASSDKNTGELFFGEGSRLTVL.

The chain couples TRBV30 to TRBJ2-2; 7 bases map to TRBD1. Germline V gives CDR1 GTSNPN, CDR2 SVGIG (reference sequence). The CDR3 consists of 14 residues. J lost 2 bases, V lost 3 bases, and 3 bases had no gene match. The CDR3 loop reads CAWSNRGNTGELFF. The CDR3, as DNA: TGTGCCTGGAGCAACAGGGGAAACACCGGGGAGCTGTTTTTT.

CDR3 protein: CASSLTSTDTQYF. The DNA for the CDR3 is TGTGCCAGCAGCTTGACCTCCACAGATACGCAGTATTTT. The rearrangement uses TRBV5-6 and TRBJ2-3; D gene unclear. Germline V gene sequence: CDR1 SGHDT, CDR2 YYEEEE. The CDR3 spans 13 residues. Trimming cost V 1 base and J 2 bases, with 5 bases left between them.

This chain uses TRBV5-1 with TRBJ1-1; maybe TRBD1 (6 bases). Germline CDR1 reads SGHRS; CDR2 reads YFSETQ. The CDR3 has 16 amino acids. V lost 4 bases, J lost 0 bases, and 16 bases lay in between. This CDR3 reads CASSPRDTSMNTEAFF. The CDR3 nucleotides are TGCGCCAGCAGCCCAAGGGACACCTCCATGAACACTGAAGCTTTCTTT.